Following are 25 T cell receptor beta chains from one sample sequenced in a study of T cell responses to AZD1222 COVID-19 vaccine listed by TCRdb under 2021. Read against the paper, the sample's time point label means: baseline before first vaccination. Libraries were built with the immunoSEQ multiplex PCR assay. Imported from immuneACCESS, the table was reduced by TCRdb to in-frame sequences with V and J called. These copies leave out some clones; in studies compared against another copy, an unresolved V gene accounts for under half, and the cause of the remainder is not known. This sample lists 130,000 to 150,000 clones; 89% were detected once. The top ten clonotypes cover about 5% of the sample. The specimen comprised peripheral blood, sampled on day 0 of AZD1222 vaccination. These receptors were obtained from an adult in good health.

The chain joins TRBV10-3 to TRBJ1-1; D gene ambiguous. The germline V gene has CDR1 ENHRY and CDR2 SYGVKD. The CDR3 runs to 13 residues. V was shortened by 4 bases and J by 5 bases, with 11 bases between the two germline ends. CDR3: CAISGLEGTEAFF. The DNA of the CDR3 is TGTGCCATCAGTGGATTGGAGGGAACTGAAGCTTTCTTT.

The rearrangement uses TRBV24-1 and TRBJ2-1; either TRBD1 or TRBD2 may fit D (5 bases each). CDR3 size: 15 residues. Germline V gene data show CDR1 as KGHDR and CDR2 as SFDVKD. Between the trimmed V and J ends, which lost 3 bases and 4 bases, there was a span of 12 bases. CDR3 nucleotides: TGTGCCACCAGTGATCCGGGGCTAGGGTACAATGAGCAGTTCTTC. It codes for CATSDPGLGYNEQFF.

This chain uses TRBV6-1 with TRBJ1-1; D is perhaps TRBD1 (6 bases). CDR1 and CDR2 (germline): MNHNS, SASEGT. Trimming left V 0 bases short and J 7 bases short, with 12 bases between. This CDR3 is built from 14 residues. CDR3 nucleotide sequence: TGTGCCAGCAGTGAAGCGCTAGGGGGAAATGAAGCTTTCTTT. It yields the protein CASSEALGGNEAFF.

The chain employs TRBV7-6 and TRBJ2-7; D is perhaps TRBD2 (6 bases). The germline V gene encodes CDR1 SGHVS and CDR2 FNYEAQ. The germline V and J ends were trimmed by 5 bases and 0 bases, with 14 bases remaining between them. This CDR3 spans 15 amino acids. Written as DNA, the CDR3 is TGTGCCAGCAGCCGAGGGACTCATAGCTCCTACGAGCAGTACTTC. It translates to CASSRGTHSSYEQYF.

This rearrangement joins TRBV19 to TRBJ1-5; D ambiguous. The germline V gene encodes CDR1 LNHDA and CDR2 SQIVND (reference sequence). V was clipped by 9 bases and J by 6 bases, with 18 bases between them. This CDR3 has 14 amino acids. This CDR3 is CASLDKGRTQPQHF. The CDR3 nucleotides are TGTGCCAGCCTTGACAAGGGTCGTACTCAGCCCCAGCATTTT. The full variable domain, completed using reference TRBV19 and TRBJ1-5, is DGGITQSPKYLFRKEGQNVTLSCEQNLNHDAMYWYRQDPGQGLRLIYYSQIVNDFQKGDIAEGYSVSREKKESFPLTVTSAQKNPTAFYLCASLDKGRTQPQHFGDGTRLSIL.

The rearrangement links TRBV27 to TRBJ2-7; the match to TRBD1 covers 10 bases. The CDR3 totals 15 residues. The ends lost 5 bases at V and 5 bases at J; junction bases unmatched: 9. Germline CDR1 and CDR2: MNHEY and SMNVEV (reference sequence). The CDR3 is CASSPSGTGAHEQYF. CDR3 DNA: TGTGCCAGCAGTCCTTCCGGGACAGGGGCCCACGAGCAGTACTTC.

The chain recombines TRBV7-2 with TRBJ1-2; no clear D. V lost 5 bases to trimming and J lost 6 bases, with 13 bases between them. The length of the CDR3 is 13 residues. Germline V gene data show CDR1 as SGHTA and CDR2 as FQGNSA. The CDR3 DNA sequence: TGTGCCAGCAGCCCCCGGAACGAGGATGGCTACACCTTC. Residues: CASSPRNEDGYTF.

This clone showed up just a few times. The V and J genes are TRBV9 and TRBJ1-6, with D tentatively TRBD1 (6 bases). Germline CDR1 reads SGDLS; CDR2 reads YYNGEE. The length of the CDR3 is 16 residues. Trimming cost V 5 bases and J 10 bases, with 22 bases left between them. Here the CDR3 DNA reads TGTGCCAGCAGTGCCCCGGGACACGGGGGAAGATCACCCCTCCACTTT. It specifies CASSAPGHGGRSPLHF.

The J gene is TRBJ2-1, the V gene TRBV6-2 or TRBV6-3; 9 nucleotides line up with TRBD2. This CDR3 is built from 15 residues. Losses at the gene ends were 6 bases for V and 9 bases for J; bases not matched to a gene: 12. Germline lookup yields CDR1 MNHEY and CDR2 SVGEGT. In DNA form, the CDR3 reads TGTGCCAGCAGCTTACGGGGCGGGAGGGTTAGTGAGCAGTTCTTC. Translated: CASSLRGGRVSEQFF.

The chain links TRBV4-1 to TRBJ1-1, with D maybe TRBD1 (5 bases). The CDR3 extends over 13 amino acids. The ends were cut back, 2 bases at V and 4 bases at J, with 8 bases in the middle. Germline values: CDR1 MGHRA, CDR2 YSYEKL. The CDR3 protein is CASSQTGVTEAFF. The DNA for the CDR3 is TGCGCCAGCAGCCAAACAGGCGTCACTGAAGCTTTCTTT.

This sequence joins TRBV19 and TRBJ2-7; TRBD1 matches at 10 bases. Per the germline V gene, CDR1 is LNHDA and CDR2 is SQIVND (reference sequence). V lost 4 bases to trimming and J lost 2 bases; unmatched junction nucleotides: 8. This CDR3 region has 16 residues. The CDR3 spells CASSKGTGEFPYEQYF. Here the CDR3 DNA reads TGTGCCAGTAGTAAAGGGACAGGGGAATTCCCCTACGAGCAGTACTTC.

V and J are TRBV3-1 (or the pseudogene TRBV3-2) and TRBJ1-6; D uncertain. CDR1 LGHDT and CDR2 YNNKEL come from the germline V gene (reference sequence). The CDR3 length is 14 residues. Trimming took off 5 bases at V and 10 bases at J, with 15 bases between the two ends. The CDR3 region is CASSAAASGSPLHF. CDR3 coding DNA: TGTGCCAGCAGCGCAGCCGCGTCAGGATCACCCCTCCACTTT.

This chain uses TRBV11-2 with TRBJ2-7; 11 nucleotides line up with TRBD2. Germline CDR1 reads SGHAT; CDR2 reads FQNNGV. The CDR3 contains 14 residues. Trimming at V came to 5 bases and at J to 13 bases, leaving 13 bases not matched to a gene. Written as DNA, the CDR3 is TGTGCCAGCAGCACCGGGACTAGCGGTCTCAACTCATACTTC. This encodes CASSTGTSGLNSYF.

This clone was seen more than once but under ten times. The J gene is TRBJ2-1, the V gene TRBV11-2; 9 bases line up with TRBD2. The CDR3 runs to 16 residues. Germline-derived CDR1 and CDR2 are SGHAT and FQNNGV. V shed 5 bases, J shed 3 bases, and the junction held 8 bases outside the gene matches. The CDR3 here is CASSPTAGGSYNEQFF. DNA for the CDR3: TGTGCCAGCAGCCCTACAGCGGGAGGCAGCTACAATGAGCAGTTCTTC.

V usage is TRBV12-5 and J usage is TRBJ1-2; D is uncertain. From germline, CDR1 is LGHNT and CDR2 FRNRAP. This CDR3 region has 13 residues. V lost 0 bases and J lost 8, with 10 bases in between. In nucleotides, the CDR3 is TGTGCTAGTGGTTTGGTGTCAGCCGGGGGCTACACCTTC. Its translation is CASGLVSAGGYTF.

The chain couples TRBV29-1 to TRBJ1-2; D remains unclear. This CDR3 is built from 13 residues. CDR1 and CDR2 from the germline V gene are SQVTM and ANQGSEA. Trimming took off 2 bases at V and 2 bases at J, with 9 bases between the two ends. The CDR3 loop reads CSVENGDNYGYTF. The CDR3 bases are TGCAGCGTTGAAAACGGAGACAACTATGGCTACACCTTC.

V usage is TRBV15 and J usage is TRBJ1-5, with D perhaps TRBD1 (6 bases). V was cut by 6 bases and J by 5 bases, with 8 bases left in between. The CDR3 spans 12 residues. Germline CDR1 reads LNHNV; CDR2 reads YYDKDF (reference sequence). The CDR3 loop reads CATRTGDQPQHF. DNA for the CDR3: TGTGCCACCAGGACAGGAGATCAGCCCCAGCATTTT. Based on the CDR3 plus reference TRBV15 and TRBJ1-5, the full variable domain is DAMVIQNPRYQVTQFGKPVTLSCSQTLNHNVMYWYQQKSSQAPKLLFHYYDKDFNNEADTPDNFQSRRPNTSFCFLDIRSPGLGDTAMYLCATRTGDQPQHFGDGTRLSIL.

J is TRBJ1-1 and V is TRBV29-1; D is undetermined. CDR3 size: 10 residues. Looked up from germline, CDR1 is SQVTM and CDR2 is ANQGSEA. V was cut by 6 bases and J by 2 bases, with 4 bases left in between. CDR3 sequence: CSVVNTEAFF. The CDR3 nucleotides are TGCAGCGTCGTAAACACTGAAGCTTTCTTT.

V gene TRBV11-3 combines with J gene TRBJ2-3, with 9 bases lining up with TRBD2. This CDR3 contains 15 residues. CDR1 is SGHNT, CDR2 YENEEA, per germline. V lost 3 bases, J lost 0 bases, and 1 base stayed unmatched. CDR3 loop: CASSFSGGSTDTQYF. The CDR3 DNA follows: TGTGCCAGCAGCTTCAGCGGGGGGAGCACAGATACGCAGTATTTT.

The J gene is TRBJ2-2, the V gene TRBV7-2; 11 bases agree with TRBD2. J lost 5 bases, V lost 4 bases, and 9 bases had no gene match. The CDR3 loop spans 17 amino acids. Germline V lookup: CDR1 SGHTA, CDR2 FQGNSA. The CDR3 nucleotides read TGTGCCAGCAGCTCGGGACTAGCGGCTCGAGGGACCGGGGAGCTGTTTTTT. Translated: CASSSGLAARGTGELFF.

The chain has TRBV9 and TRBJ1-3; no clear D. Trimming stripped 0 bases from V and 0 bases from J, with 10 bases between. The germline CDR1 and CDR2 sequences are SGDLS and YYNGEE. This CDR3 is 16 amino acids long. For the CDR3, the DNA is TGTGCCAGCAGCGTAGATTCCGGGAGCTCTGGAAACACCATATATTTT. It codes for CASSVDSGSSGNTIYF.

The chain has TRBV24-1 and TRBJ2-3; D not resolved. V lost 3 bases and J lost 0, with 12 bases in between. The CDR3 has 16 amino acids. From germline, CDR1 is KGHDR and CDR2 SFDVKD. The CDR3 loop is CATSDLGGSSTDTQYF. The CDR3 DNA sequence: TGTGCCACCAGTGATCTGGGCGGATCCAGCACAGATACGCAGTATTTT.

This clone was found once. The chain couples TRBV7-2 to TRBJ2-6; no firm D call. The V end was cut by 7 bases, the J end by 0 bases, with 10 bases between. Germline assignment: CDR1 SGHTA and CDR2 FQGNSA. This CDR3 is 15 amino acids long. CDR3 bases: TGTGCCAGCAATCCCACGTTCTCTGGGGCCAACGTCCTGACTTTC. It specifies CASNPTFSGANVLTF.

The CDR3 spells CASFPAGGVQAKNIQYF. DNA of the CDR3: TGTGCCAGCTTCCCAGCGGGAGGCGTTCAAGCCAAAAACATTCAGTACTTC. The V gene is TRBV28, the J gene TRBJ2-4; 9 bases agree with TRBD2. CDR1 is MDHEN, CDR2 SYDVKM, per germline. CDR3 length: 17 amino acids. V trimming: 8 bases; J trimming: 0 bases; junction bases outside the gene matches: 11. Filled out from reference TRBV28 and TRBJ2-4, the complete variable domain reads DVKVTQSSRYLVKRTGEKVFLECVQDMDHENMFWYRQDPGLGLRLIYFSYDVKMKEKGDIPEGYSVSREKKERFSLILESASTNQTSMYLCASFPAGGVQAKNIQYFGAGTRLSVL.

In nucleotides, the CDR3 is TGTGCCAGCACCCGAGATACCTCTGGGGCCAACGTCCTGACTTTC. It translates to CASTRDTSGANVLTF. This rearrangement joins TRBV2 to TRBJ2-6; D gene unclear. Germline loops: CDR1 SNHLY, CDR2 FYNNEI. The V gene lost 7 bases and the J gene lost 0 bases, with 10 bases spanning the gap. CDR3 length: 15 amino acids.